This TCR beta chain appears in the sequencing data of a study of T-cell reconstitution after alpha-beta-depleted transplantation in children. The library targeted TCRbeta and was prepared with unique molecular identifiers. TCRdb processed the PCR reads anew with MiXCR; each CDR3 protein has one entry. Of roughly 100,000 distinct CDR3 sequences listed, roughly 7.1% are singletons. Study observations and caveats: The study traced high day-60 TCRbeta diversity in some patients to surviving recipient T cells and thymic progenitors.

Germline assignment: CDR1 SGHRS and CDR2 YFSETQ. Trimming took 4 bases from V and 5 from J; bases not matched to a gene: 5. There are 13 residues in the CDR3. With regard to this clonotype: The antigen remains unidentified.

The clonotype originates from a boy between 2 and 15 years old with acute lymphoblastic leukemia, due to receive a stem cell transplant. The chain combines TRBV5-1 with TRBJ2-7, with 8 bases fitting TRBD1. The material was PBMCs, obtained before TCRalphabeta/CD19-depleted stem cell transplant. The CDR3 DNA is TGCGCCAGCAGCCAGGGGGCAAGTCACGAGCAGTACTTC. Translation: CASSQGASHEQYF.